These 9 T cell receptor beta chains were all obtained from the same sample, sequenced in a study of blood T cells in healthy people across ages. The second PCR ran roughly 6 to 11 cycles with a sample-barcoded 5' primer and J-beta primers. A single record per CDR3 protein comes from TCRdb applying MiXCR to the 5' RACE reads. The sample carries approximately 1.5 million distinct CDR3 sequences, almost 35% recorded once. Sequencing input: blood. The origin of the receptors is a woman aged 25-40 years in good health.

This clonotype was recorded a few times. The chain employs TRBV7-9 and TRBJ2-7, with D possibly called TRBD1 or TRBD2 (5 bases each). Deletions cut 0 bases from V and 3 bases from J, with 12 bases between. The CDR3 covers 15 residues. CDR1 and CDR2 (germline): SEHNR, FQNEAQ (reference sequence). The CDR3 DNA reads TGTGCCAGCAGCTTAGCGCTTGGGACCGACTACGAGCAGTACTTC. It is translated as CASSLALGTDYEQYF.

The V gene is TRBV6-2 or TRBV6-3, the J gene TRBJ2-5; TRBD2 agrees at 16 bases. In germline, CDR1 is MNHEY, CDR2 SVGEGT. V dropped 7 bases and J dropped 7; count of bases not matched to a gene: 18. The CDR3 consists of 19 residues. The CDR3, as DNA: TGTGCCAGCACCGCGGGACTAGCGGGAGGGCGAGGCTCTAGTGGGACCCAGTACTTC. Protein product: CASTAGLAGGRGSSGTQYF.

V usage is TRBV7-3 and J usage is TRBJ2-7; 7 bases line up with TRBD1. With 8 bases clipped from V and 0 bases from J, the junction kept 7 bases outside the gene matches. The CDR3 loop spans 14 amino acids. Germline V CDR1 and CDR2: SGHTA, FQGTGA. In DNA form, the CDR3 reads TGTGCCAGCTCACCGGGACAGATCTCCTACGAGCAGTACTTC. Translating it yields CASSPGQISYEQYF. The full variable domain, with the rest looked up from reference TRBV7-3 and TRBJ2-7, is GAGVSQTPSNKVTEKGKYVELRCDPISGHTALYWYRQSLGQGPEFLIYFQGTGAADDSGLPNDRFFAVRPEGSVSTLKIQRTERGDSAVYLCASSPGQISYEQYFGPGTRLTVT.

This clonotype has a handful of counts. V and J are TRBV10-3 and TRBJ2-3; 9 bases align to TRBD2. Trimming took 0 bases from V and 2 from J; bases not matched to a gene: 6. The CDR3 is 17 residues long. Germline V gives CDR1 ENHRY, CDR2 SYGVKD. CDR3: CAISESGLAGTTDTQYF. In DNA, the CDR3 is TGTGCCATCAGTGAGTCGGGGCTAGCGGGAACCACAGATACGCAGTATTTT.

The CDR3 nucleotides read TGCGCCAGCAGTAACGGGGGCAGCTCCTACGAGCAGTACTTC. Translation gives CASSNGGSSYEQYF. The chain uses TRBV5-1 and TRBJ2-7; D is tentatively TRBD1 or TRBD2 (6 bases each). Germline loops: CDR1 SGHRS, CDR2 YFSETQ. The CDR3 totals 14 residues. Deletions cut 5 bases from V and 0 bases from J, with 12 bases between.

V is TRBV28 and J is TRBJ1-2; D remains unclear. The germline V and J ends were trimmed by 3 bases and 0 bases, with 11 bases remaining between them. The germline gives CDR1 MDHEN, CDR2 SYDVKM. The CDR3 spans 15 residues. DNA for the CDR3: TGTGCCAGCAGTTTTTGGGGTGATCCTAACTATGGCTACACCTTC. Translation gives CASSFWGDPNYGYTF.

This clonotype has a single count. The V and J genes are TRBV12-3 or TRBV12-4 and TRBJ2-2; tentative D call: TRBD1 (6 bases). V lost 4 bases and J lost 6, with 12 bases in between. The CDR3 spans 14 residues. The CDR3 region has the DNA TGTGCCAGCAGTTCCAGGGGAAGGCCCGGGGAGCTGTTTTTT. Amino acid sequence: CASSSRGRPGELFF.

This clonotype showed up just a few times. The germline gene is not matched at one end of the junction; a read error may be the cause. V gene TRBV24-1 combines with J gene TRBJ2-1; unclear D gene. The CDR3 length is 13 residues. CDR1 is KGHDR, CDR2 SFDVKD, per germline. The chain's CDR3 is CAASEIASNEQFF. The CDR3 DNA sequence: TGTGCCGCCAGTGAGATTGCGTCTAATGAGCAGTTCTTC.

V gene TRBV3-1 combines with J gene TRBJ1-6; D gene unclear. Germline V gene data show CDR1 as LGHDT and CDR2 as YNNKEL (reference sequence). Trimming took off 1 base at V and 6 bases at J, with 13 bases between the two ends. CDR3 length: 16 residues. CDR3 in amino acids: CASSQVSHRGNSPLHF. The CDR3 bases are TGTGCCAGCAGCCAAGTCTCTCACAGAGGTAATTCACCCCTCCACTTT.